This passage covers 17 T cell receptor beta chains from one sample sequenced in a study of Graves' ophthalmopathy and Graves' hyperthyroidism. Researchers took RNA transcripts and amplified TCR beta CDR3 regions from them. Second-round multiplex PCR followed a first-round RT-PCR using HTBI primers. MiXCR, run by TCRdb on the multiplex PCR reads, gives a single entry per CDR3 protein. The sample lists hundreds of thousands of distinct CDR3 sequences; 22% were seen once. What was sequenced was peripheral blood. These receptors originate from a woman aged 18-29 years with stable Graves' hyperthyroidism. Some clones in this sample may be carry-over from other donors' samples.

This clonotype was counted many times. The chain couples TRBV3-1 to TRBJ2-5; D is possibly TRBD2 (5 bases). This CDR3 comprises 14 residues. Germline V gene lookup returns CDR1 LGHDT and CDR2 YNNKEL (reference sequence). V was shortened by 1 base and J by 7 bases, with 13 bases between the two germline ends. The CDR3 DNA reads as TGTGCCAGCAGCCAAGGCGGGCCCAGATCGACCCAGTACTTC. Amino acid sequence: CASSQGGPRSTQYF.

V usage is TRBV12-3 or TRBV12-4 and J usage is TRBJ2-5; TRBD2 matches 9 bases. CDR3 length: 15 amino acids. J gave up 6 bases and V 3 bases, and 8 bases lay outside the gene matches. The CDR3 reads CASSFSSGRQKTQYF. In nucleotides, the CDR3 is TGTGCCAGCAGTTTTAGCAGCGGGAGGCAGAAGACCCAGTACTTC.

This clonotype was recorded at least ten times. This chain joins TRBV27 and TRBJ1-1; the D is unclear. V lost 0 bases to trimming and J lost 0 bases, with 14 bases between them. Germline CDR1 reads MNHEY; CDR2 reads SMNVEV (reference sequence). The CDR3 extends over 17 amino acids. The CDR3 coding sequence is TGTGCCAGCAGTTTATCGATGTCCCAGACCATGAACACTGAAGCTTTCTTT. Protein: CASSLSMSQTMNTEAFF.

In this sample, this clonotype turned up many times. The chain uses TRBV6-2 or TRBV6-3 and TRBJ1-5; 7 bases align to TRBD1. Trimming took 5 bases from V and 4 from J; bases not matched to a gene: 5. From germline, CDR1 is MNHEY and CDR2 SVGEGT. The CDR3 contains 14 residues. The CDR3 DNA reads as TGTGCCAGCAGTCAAGACAGGGTGAATCAGCCCCAGCATTTT. It translates to CASSQDRVNQPQHF.

The chain employs TRBV12-3 or TRBV12-4 and TRBJ2-6, with no clear D. This CDR3 has 15 amino acids. The V end lost 0 bases, the J end lost 1 base, and 4 bases lay between the germline ends. CDR3 residues: CASSLAPSGANVLTF. The CDR3 coding sequence is TGTGCCAGCAGTTTAGCCCCGTCTGGGGCCAACGTCCTGACTTTC.

Notes on this clonotype: This may arise from a read error, as a much more abundant clone is one base away. The DNA of the CDR3 is TGCAGCGTTGAGGAGCAGGGAAACACCATATGTTTT. Translating it yields CSVEEQGNTICF. The chain carries TRBV29-1 and TRBJ1-3; D might be TRBD1 (5 bases). The CDR3 is 12 amino acids. Germline V gene data show CDR1 as SQVTM and CDR2 as ANQGSEA.

This clonotype was recorded at least ten times. The V call is TRBV20-1, the J call TRBJ2-5; 9 bases fit TRBD2. This CDR3 is built from 16 residues. CDR1 and CDR2 (germline): DFQATT, SNEGSKA (reference sequence). After removal of 0 bases from V and 5 bases from J, the junction contained 10 bases not matched to a gene. The CDR3 region has the DNA TGCAGTGCTAGAGATAGCCAGCGGGGGGTCTGGGAGACCCAGTACTTC. It is translated as CSARDSQRGVWETQYF.

V gene TRBV5-1 combines with J gene TRBJ1-1, with 8 bases that match TRBD1. This CDR3 is 13 amino acids long. J gave up 11 bases and V 6 bases, and 12 bases lay outside the gene matches. Germline CDR1 SGHRS, CDR2 YFSETQ. The CDR3: CASNAGQGLLAFF. The CDR3 DNA sequence: TGCGCCAGCAACGCCGGACAGGGTTTGTTGGCTTTCTTT. The complete variable domain, with remaining parts taken from reference TRBV5-1 and TRBJ1-1, reads KAGVTQTPRYLIKTRGQQVTLSCSPISGHRSVSWYQQTPGQGLQFLFEYFSETQRNKGNFPGRFSGRQFSNSRSEMNVSTLELGDSALYLCASNAGQGLLAFFGQGTRLTVV.

The table lists this clonotype with many counts. V gene TRBV20-1 combines with J gene TRBJ1-1; D might be TRBD1 (6 bases). This CDR3 contains 15 residues. Germline V lookup: CDR1 DFQATT, CDR2 SNEGSKA (reference sequence). CDR3 in DNA: TGCAGCCTATCACCAATGGGGGCAGCAAACACTGAAGCTTTCTTT. Translated, it gives CSLSPMGAANTEAFF.

At least ten counts were recorded for this clonotype. The V call is TRBV6-5, the J call TRBJ1-1, with 9 bases lining up with TRBD1. CDR3 length: 16 amino acids. Germline V gene data show CDR1 as MNHEY and CDR2 as SVGAGI. The junction had 4 bases not matched to a gene; V was cut back by 0 bases and J by 2 bases. The CDR3 region is CASSYSGTGQNTEAFF. CDR3 DNA: TGTGCCAGCAGTTACTCAGGGACAGGGCAAAACACTGAAGCTTTCTTT.

This clonotype appeared many times. This chain connects TRBV5-1 to TRBJ2-7, with D unresolved. Germline loops: CDR1 SGHRS, CDR2 YFSETQ. The CDR3 has 16 residues. Trimming removed 4 bases at V and 4 bases at J, with 21 bases between. The CDR3, as DNA: TGCGCCAGCAGCAGAACAGCGAGCCCAAACCTGTACGAGCAGTACTTC. It codes for CASSRTASPNLYEQYF.

This clonotype appeared a few times. The V gene is TRBV5-1, the J gene TRBJ1-1, with D possibly matching TRBD1 (5 bases). CDR1 is SGHRS, CDR2 YFSETQ, per germline. This CDR3 is built from 13 residues. Trimming cost V 7 bases and J 1 base, with 11 bases left between them. This CDR3 is CASGDSGNTEAFF. CDR3 bases: TGCGCCAGCGGAGACAGTGGGAACACTGAAGCTTTCTTT.

On this clonotype: This CDR3 is missing its conserved last phenylalanine or tryptophan, likely due to a read error. This chain uses TRBV7-9 with TRBJ1-1; 10 bases line up with TRBD1. This CDR3 is built from 14 residues. With 5 bases clipped from V and 4 bases from J, the junction kept 4 bases outside the gene matches. From germline, CDR1 is SEHNR and CDR2 FQNEAQ (reference sequence). The CDR3 loop is CASSGTGEGTEAFV. The CDR3 DNA reads as TGTGCCAGCAGCGGGACAGGGGAAGGCACTGAAGCTTTCGTT.

In regard to this clonotype: A single base separates this from a much larger clone, so it may be a read error. The gene calls are TRBV11-2 and TRBJ1-5; D possibly corresponds to TRBD1 (6 bases). The germline gives CDR1 SGHAT, CDR2 FQNNGV. This CDR3 comprises 15 residues. The DNA for the CDR3 is TGTGCCAGCAGCTTAGAGAGGGACATGGGCCAGCCCCAGGATTTT. Its translation: CASSLERDMGQPQDF.

The chain recombines TRBV12-3 or TRBV12-4 with TRBJ2-7, with D uncertain. V was cut by 2 bases and J by 7 bases, with 9 bases left in between. This CDR3 is 12 amino acids long. The CDR3 DNA sequence: TGTGCCAGCAGTTTAAGACCCTTGGAGCAGTACTTC. It codes for CASSLRPLEQYF.

This clonotype was counted at least ten times. The genes are TRBV6-4 and TRBJ2-3; 11 positions agree with TRBD2. This CDR3 contains 18 residues. CDR1 is MRHNA and CDR2 is SNTAGT in the germline V gene. V gave up 5 bases and J gave up 0 bases; unmatched junction bases: 10. CDR3 amino acids: CASSPYGLAGRSTDTQYF. CDR3 DNA: TGTGCCAGCAGTCCGTACGGACTAGCGGGTAGAAGCACAGATACGCAGTATTTT.

This clonotype was detected ten times or more. The gene calls are TRBV30 and TRBJ1-6; no definite D call. Trimming took 1 base from V and 8 from J, leaving 12 bases between them. The CDR3 has 14 amino acids. Germline assignment: CDR1 GTSNPN and CDR2 SVGIG (reference sequence). In DNA, the CDR3 is TGTGCCTGGAGTGGGGAGGGCGGCTATTCACCCCTCCACTTT. Translated: CAWSGEGGYSPLHF.